These 23 T cell receptor beta chains share one sample of origin, sequenced in a study of shared clonotypes between healthy human individuals. Only CD45RO-negative cells positively selected for CCR7 counted as naive CD8 cells, so terminally differentiated effector memory CD45RA+ cells were excluded. The table came from immunoSEQ multiplex PCR; TCRdb's copy has only in-frame clones and leaves some out. The sample yields about 1,800,000 clones, about 95% seen once. The sequencing sample was made of naive CD8+ T cells sorted from blood. These receptors were taken from a man aged 18 to 29 in good health.

The V and J genes are TRBV13 and TRBJ2-2; D not resolved. The germline CDR1 and CDR2 sequences are PRHDT and FYEKMQ (reference sequence). The CDR3 is 16 residues long. Trimming shortened V by 5 bases and J by 6 bases, and 19 bases separated the two germline ends. In DNA form, the CDR3 reads TGTGCCAGCAGCCTTTCCGAGGTGGCTCCCTCCGGGGAGCTGTTTTTT. This gives the protein CASSLSEVAPSGELFF. Variable domain in full (rest from reference TRBV13 and TRBJ2-2): AAGVIQSPRHLIKEKRETATLKCYPIPRHDTVYWYQQGPGQDPQFLISFYEKMQSDKGSIPDRFSAQQFSDYHSELNMSSLELGDSALYFCASSLSEVAPSGELFFGEGSRLTVL.

The chain recombines TRBV13 with TRBJ2-1, with D possibly being TRBD1 (6 bases). Trimming took 10 bases from V and 5 from J, leaving 12 bases between them. The CDR3 has 12 residues. Germline assignment: CDR1 PRHDT and CDR2 FYEKMQ (reference sequence). The DNA of the CDR3 is TGTGCCATCCCGGACAGACACAATGAGCAGTTCTTC. This encodes CAIPDRHNEQFF.

The chain links TRBV7-9 to TRBJ2-1; 12 bases map to TRBD2. Trimming took 5 bases from V and 3 from J; bases not matched to a gene: 8. CDR3 length: 17 amino acids. Germline values: CDR1 SEHNR, CDR2 FQNEAQ (reference sequence). The CDR3 nucleotides are TGTGCCAGCAGCCCAACTAGCGGGGGGTTCTTCTACAATGAGCAGTTCTTC. Its protein product is CASSPTSGGFFYNEQFF.

Worth noting for this clone: Other DNA sequences of this sample code for an identical CDR3. The CDR3 coding sequence is TGCGCCAGCAGCCAGAGTAACACCGGGGAGCTGTTTTTT. As protein: CASSQSNTGELFF. V is TRBV4-1 and J is TRBJ2-2; no definite D call. Germline V lookup: CDR1 MGHRA, CDR2 YSYEKL. Deletions cut 3 bases from V and 2 bases from J, with 4 bases between. The CDR3 spans 13 residues.

The V and J genes are TRBV10-3 and TRBJ1-1; D is perhaps TRBD1 (6 bases). The CDR3 contains 16 residues. V was shortened by 0 bases and J by 1 base, with 12 bases between the two germline ends. The germline gives CDR1 ENHRY, CDR2 SYGVKD. CDR3 sequence: CAISESAGHTNTEAFF. The CDR3 nucleotides read TGTGCCATCAGTGAGTCCGCGGGACATACGAACACTGAAGCTTTCTTT.

A word on this clone: Within the sample, other DNA sequences also encode this same CDR3. The rearrangement uses TRBV28 and TRBJ2-7; 11 nucleotides match TRBD2. CDR1 MDHEN and CDR2 SYDVKM come from the germline V gene. V shed 6 bases, J shed 2 bases, and the junction held 3 bases outside the gene matches. The CDR3 has 14 residues. The CDR3 region is CASSLAGGAYEQYF. In DNA, the CDR3 is TGTGCCAGCAGCCTAGCGGGGGGAGCCTACGAGCAGTACTTC.

This clone was observed a handful of times. The same CDR3 can be traced to other DNA sequences in this sample. The CDR3 loop reads CASSQGGNTEAFF. The CDR3 DNA follows: TGCGCCAGCAGCCAAGGAGGGAACACTGAAGCTTTCTTT. The chain joins TRBV4-1 to TRBJ1-1, with unresolved D. V dropped 1 base and J dropped 1 base, with 4 bases sitting between them. Germline lookup yields CDR1 MGHRA and CDR2 YSYEKL. This CDR3 region has 13 residues.

The count of this clone is one. The genes are TRBV30 and TRBJ2-3; 14 bases align to TRBD2. The CDR3 is 15 residues long. Trimming removed 0 bases from V and 5 bases from J; junction bases left unmatched: 1. CDR1 is GTSNPN and CDR2 is SVGIG in the germline V gene (reference sequence). Here the CDR3 DNA reads TGTGCCTGGAGTGTAGGGACTAGCGGGAGAGATACGCAGTATTTT. As protein: CAWSVGTSGRDTQYF. The full variable domain, completed using reference TRBV30 and TRBJ2-3, is SQTIHQWPATLVQPVGSPLSLECTVEGTSNPNLYWYRQAAGRGLQLLFYSVGIGQISSEVPQNLSASRPQDRQFILSSKKLLLSDSGFYLCAWSVGTSGRDTQYFGPGTRLTVL.

This clone was observed a few times. J is TRBJ1-5 and V is TRBV7-9; D remains unclear. The CDR3 has 13 amino acids. Between the trimmed V and J ends, which lost 3 bases and 5 bases, there was a span of 8 bases. Germline loops: CDR1 SEHNR, CDR2 FQNEAQ (reference sequence). CDR3 sequence: CASSFRIDQPQHF. The CDR3 DNA follows: TGTGCCAGCAGCTTCCGGATCGATCAGCCCCAGCATTTT.

The chain is built from TRBV27 and TRBJ1-5, with D tentatively TRBD1 (5 bases). V dropped 8 bases and J dropped 2 bases, with 13 bases sitting between them. The CDR3 covers 14 residues. CDR1 and CDR2 (germline): MNHEY, SMNVEV (reference sequence). As DNA, the CDR3 is TGTGCCAGCGGATTCGGGACGCGCAATCAGCCCCAGCATTTT. It specifies CASGFGTRNQPQHF.

Notes on this clone: This sample also contains other DNA sequences that code for the same CDR3. The chain links TRBV4-1 to TRBJ2-3; the D is unclear. Germline V gives CDR1 MGHRA, CDR2 YSYEKL. V was shortened by 1 base and J by 1 base, with 6 bases between the two germline ends. CDR3 size: 14 residues. DNA of the CDR3: TGCGCCAGCAGCCAAGCGAGCGGCACAGATACGCAGTATTTT. It translates to CASSQASGTDTQYF.

This chain connects TRBV9 to TRBJ2-7; 9 nucleotides align to TRBD2. Germline V gene data show CDR1 as SGDLS and CDR2 as YYNGEE. V shed 3 bases, J shed 4 bases, and the junction held 11 bases outside the gene matches. The CDR3 has 16 residues. The CDR3 coding sequence is TGTGCCAGCAGCGGGGGGGCTAGCGGGGCCCCTTACGAGCAGTACTTC. It yields the protein CASSGGASGAPYEQYF.

The chain joins TRBV5-1 to TRBJ2-7, with 10 bases matching TRBD1. The V gene end was trimmed by 5 bases and the J gene end by 2 bases; junction bases not matched to a gene: 7. CDR3 length: 15 amino acids. The germline V gene has CDR1 SGHRS and CDR2 YFSETQ. The CDR3 here is CASREGTGETYEQYF. The CDR3 DNA is TGCGCCAGCAGGGAAGGGACAGGGGAGACCTACGAGCAGTACTTC.

Comments on this clone: The same CDR3 also results from other DNA sequences found in this sample. The chain employs TRBV28 and TRBJ2-2; D may correspond to TRBD1 or TRBD2 (5 bases each). Germline V CDR1 and CDR2: MDHEN, SYDVKM. With 5 bases removed from V and 3 bases from J, the gap between germline ends came to 16 bases. This CDR3 is built from 16 residues. CDR3 amino acids: CASSSLRERDTGELFF. For the CDR3, the DNA is TGTGCCAGCAGTAGCCTCAGGGAGCGTGACACCGGGGAGCTGTTTTTT.

The chain joins TRBV2 to TRBJ2-7; D unclear. V shed 4 bases and J shed 2 bases, with 12 bases lying between them. CDR1 is SNHLY, CDR2 FYNNEI, per germline. The CDR3 sequence is 14 residues long. The CDR3 sequence: CASSGAEVAYEQYF. The CDR3 DNA reads as TGTGCCAGCAGTGGGGCAGAAGTGGCCTACGAGCAGTACTTC.

The V and J genes are TRBV30 and TRBJ1-3, with D unresolved. Germline V gene data show CDR1 as GTSNPN and CDR2 as SVGIG (reference sequence). The V end lost 2 bases, the J end lost 0 bases, and 11 bases lay between the germline ends. This CDR3 region has 15 residues. The CDR3 reads CAWSLGTDSGNTIYF. Written as DNA, the CDR3 is TGTGCCTGGAGTTTAGGAACAGACTCTGGAAACACCATATATTTT.

The chain links TRBV6-5 to TRBJ1-5; 10 nucleotides align to TRBD1. The CDR3 spans 14 residues. V trimming: 8 bases; J trimming: 8 bases; junction bases outside the gene matches: 9. The germline V gene encodes CDR1 MNHEY and CDR2 SVGAGI. The CDR3, as DNA: TGTGCCAGCGCTTATGGACAGGGGGTTGAGCCCCAGCATTTT. It is translated as CASAYGQGVEPQHF.

The chain employs TRBV5-1 and TRBJ2-7; tentative D call: TRBD1 (5 bases). The CDR3 has 15 residues. Trimming stripped 4 bases from V and 0 bases from J, with 14 bases between. Germline V gene lookup returns CDR1 SGHRS and CDR2 YFSETQ. The CDR3 is CASSLGHTYSYEQYF. CDR3 nucleotides: TGCGCCAGCAGCCTCGGACATACTTACTCCTACGAGCAGTACTTC.

The J gene is TRBJ1-2, the V gene TRBV21-1. TRBV21-1 counts as a pseudogene. This CDR3 contains 12 residues. Written as DNA, the CDR3 is TGTGCCAGCAGCAAAGCGAACTATGGCTACACCTTC. Residues: CASSKANYGYTF.

The V call is TRBV7-9, the J call TRBJ2-7; TRBD2 aligns across 14 bases. V shed 5 bases and J 0 bases; nucleotides not matched to a gene: 6. The CDR3 totals 17 residues. Germline CDR1 reads SEHNR; CDR2 reads FQNEAQ (reference sequence). CDR3 nucleotides: TGTGCCAGCAGCGTGGGACTAGCGGGAGTCCCCTCCTACGAGCAGTACTTC. Protein sequence: CASSVGLAGVPSYEQYF.

The chain has TRBV4-1 and TRBJ1-2; weak D call: TRBD1 (5 bases). The V and J ends lost 2 bases and 1 base respectively, with 11 bases between them. In germline, CDR1 is MGHRA, CDR2 YSYEKL. The CDR3 covers 15 residues. DNA for the CDR3: TGCGCCAGCAGCCAATCCCCCGGGGGTAACTATGGCTACACCTTC. As protein: CASSQSPGGNYGYTF.

The V gene is TRBV5-4, the J gene TRBJ1-1; 7 positions match TRBD1. The CDR3 extends over 16 amino acids. After removal of 0 bases from V and 1 base from J, the junction contained 6 bases not matched to a gene. Germline CDR1 is SGHNT and CDR2 is YYREEE (reference sequence). This CDR3 is CASSLGFRGPNTEAFF. In nucleotides, the CDR3 is TGTGCCAGCAGCTTGGGGTTTAGGGGGCCGAACACTGAAGCTTTCTTT.

This clone was seen a single time. The J gene is TRBJ2-7, the V gene TRBV7-3, with a possible D match to TRBD1 (6 bases). Trimming left V 2 bases short and J 2 bases short, with 13 bases between. This CDR3 region has 15 residues. Germline V lookup: CDR1 SGHTA, CDR2 FQGTGA. The DNA for the CDR3 is TGTGCCAGCAGCTTATTTTTAGGGGACACCTACGAGCAGTACTTC. As protein: CASSLFLGDTYEQYF.